One and the same sample provided the 26 T cell receptor beta chains below, sequenced in a study of OX40 agonist ivuxolimab in advanced cancers. TCRdb's table, derived via immunoSEQ multiplex PCR, lists solely in-frame clones and lacks some. This table holds about 68,000 clones, approximately 90% found once. The sample was CD4+ or CD8+ T cells sorted from blood, taken in a trial of the OX40 agonist ivuxolimab. These receptors were taken from an adult with an advanced solid tumor such as melanoma, head and neck, liver or kidney cancer.

J is TRBJ1-6 and V is TRBV6-5, with D hard to call. The ends were cut back, 8 bases at V and 6 bases at J, with 14 bases in the middle. This CDR3 has 14 amino acids. CDR1 is MNHEY, CDR2 SVGAGI, per germline. The CDR3 here is CASADPGLNSPLHF. CDR3 DNA sequence: TGTGCCAGCGCTGACCCTGGCCTTAATTCACCCCTCCACTTT.

The chain couples TRBV7-3 to TRBJ2-1, with D possibly TRBD2 on 5 matching bases. The CDR3 runs 15 residues. Germline CDR1 is SGHTA and CDR2 is FQGTGA. Trimming removed 2 bases at V and 2 bases at J, with 10 bases between. The CDR3: CASSLFSEPYNEQFF. The DNA for the CDR3 is TGTGCCAGCAGCTTATTTAGCGAGCCCTACAATGAGCAGTTCTTC.

The chain is built from TRBV4-2 and TRBJ2-2; the match to TRBD2 covers 8 bases. This CDR3 has 17 amino acids. V was clipped by 0 bases and J by 4 bases; unmatched bases: 7. Germline CDR1 LGHNA, CDR2 YNFKEQ. The CDR3 protein is CASSQERLAGFTGELFF. In DNA, the CDR3 is TGTGCCAGCAGCCAAGAGCGTCTAGCGGGTTTCACCGGGGAGCTGTTTTTT.

The chain couples TRBV5-4 to TRBJ1-1; D is uncertain. Germline V gene data show CDR1 as SGHNT and CDR2 as YYREEE (reference sequence). The CDR3 totals 14 residues. V was pared by 1 base and J by 4 bases, with 11 bases between. The CDR3, as DNA: TGTGCCAGCAGCTTGAGCGATATCCCCACTGAAGCTTTCTTT. Translated, it gives CASSLSDIPTEAFF.

The V call is TRBV19, the J call TRBJ2-2; 10 bases align to TRBD1. CDR3 length: 15 amino acids. V was pared by 5 bases and J by 7 bases, with 7 bases of the junction left unmatched. Germline values: CDR1 LNHDA, CDR2 SQIVND (reference sequence). CDR3 in amino acids: CASSPLRTGGGELFF. Written as DNA, the CDR3 is TGTGCCAGTAGTCCATTACGGACAGGGGGCGGGGAGCTGTTTTTT.

The V gene is TRBV4-1, the J gene TRBJ1-6, with 8 positions matching TRBD1. V shed 1 base, J shed 6 bases, and the junction held 2 bases outside the gene matches. CDR1 MGHRA and CDR2 YSYEKL come from the germline V gene. The CDR3 is made up of 15 amino acids. CDR3 bases: TGCGCCAGCAGCCAAGGGACAGGGCCTAATTCACCCCTCCACTTT. Translating gives CASSQGTGPNSPLHF.

This chain joins TRBV19 and TRBJ2-2, with TRBD2 matching over 12 bases. Per the germline V gene, CDR1 is LNHDA and CDR2 is SQIVND (reference sequence). The CDR3 extends over 16 amino acids. The V and J ends lost 5 bases and 7 bases, in that order; junction bases with no gene match: 8. This CDR3 is CASSFPGLAGRGELFF. In nucleotides, the CDR3 is TGTGCCAGTAGTTTTCCAGGACTAGCGGGACGCGGGGAGCTGTTTTTT.

This chain links TRBV2 with TRBJ2-2, with unresolved D. Germline V gives CDR1 SNHLY, CDR2 FYNNEI. CDR3 length: 12 residues. V lost 10 bases and J 4 bases, leaving 10 bases between the germline ends. CDR3 bases: TGTGCCACATCAAGCCTCACCGGGGAGCTGTTTTTT. Its protein product is CATSSLTGELFF.

In its sample, this clone was seen once. The chain uses TRBV25-1 and TRBJ2-7; D possibly corresponds to TRBD1 (6 bases). The CDR3 sequence is 16 residues long. V was clipped by 6 bases and J by 0 bases, with 18 bases between them. The germline V gene has CDR1 MGHDK and CDR2 SYGVNS. The CDR3 region has the DNA TGTGCCAGCAGCAGAGGGCCCCGGGACAACTCCTACGAGCAGTACTTC. Translating it yields CASSRGPRDNSYEQYF.

This clone has a handful of counts. CDR3 residues: CASSRDRSLNEQFF. The CDR3 nucleotides are TGCGCCAGCAGTAGGGACAGGAGCCTCAATGAGCAGTTCTTC. The rearrangement links TRBV5-1 to TRBJ2-1, with TRBD1 identical over 8 bases. Per the germline V gene, CDR1 is SGHRS and CDR2 is YFSETQ. CDR3 size: 14 residues. The V and J ends lost 5 bases and 6 bases, in that order; junction bases with no gene match: 7.

The J gene is TRBJ1-1, the V gene TRBV6-1; 9 bases map to TRBD1. Trimming removed 9 bases from V and 3 bases from J; junction bases left unmatched: 11. The germline V gene encodes CDR1 MNHNS and CDR2 SASEGT. The CDR3 is 15 amino acids. The CDR3 DNA follows: TGTGCCAGTCTGGACAGGGGAATGGGGGACACTGAAGCTTTCTTT. The encoded protein is CASLDRGMGDTEAFF.

In the case of this clone: The junction differs from germline at one of its ends, possibly a read error. Other DNA sequences in this specimen translate into the identical CDR3. This chain uses TRBV5-8 with TRBJ1-5; 10 bases map to TRBD1. Looked up from germline, CDR1 is SGHTS and CDR2 is YDEGEE. The CDR3 contains 16 residues. The CDR3 DNA follows: TGCGCCAGCAGAGGGGACAGGGGTCAGAGCAATCAGCCCCAGCATTTT. Translated, it gives CASRGDRGQSNQPQHF.

V usage is TRBV2 and J usage is TRBJ1-2; tentatively, D is TRBD1 (5 bases). This CDR3 contains 15 residues. V was clipped by 5 bases and J by 4 bases, with 17 bases between them. Germline assignment: CDR1 SNHLY and CDR2 FYNNEI. The CDR3, as DNA: TGTGCCAGCAGTTCTGGGACTGGGGGTAGCTATGGCTACACCTTC. Its protein product is CASSSGTGGSYGYTF.

This chain joins TRBV7-9 and TRBJ2-1; 9 bases are shared with TRBD2. Germline assignment: CDR1 SEHNR and CDR2 FQNEAQ (reference sequence). The V segment lost 5 bases and the J segment 0 bases; nucleotides outside the gene matches: 14. The CDR3 covers 19 residues. CDR3 in DNA: TGTGCCAGCAGCATCGGACTAGCGAGATCGCAAAGCTCCTACAATGAGCAGTTCTTC. Its protein is CASSIGLARSQSSYNEQFF.

This chain joins TRBV7-2 and TRBJ1-4; D remains ambiguous. V gave up 4 bases and J gave up 3 bases, with 6 bases separating them. Germline CDR1 is SGHTA and CDR2 is FQGNSA. The CDR3 loop spans 13 amino acids. The CDR3 spells CASSSRSNEKLFF. As DNA, the CDR3 is TGTGCCAGCAGCTCCCGGTCTAATGAAAAACTGTTTTTT.

The chain uses TRBV6-5 and TRBJ1-2; D gene ambiguous. The germline V gene encodes CDR1 MNHEY and CDR2 SVGAGI. V was pared by 6 bases and J by 6 bases, with 8 bases between. The CDR3 sequence is 11 residues long. CDR3 sequence reads: CASSPGDGYTF. The CDR3 DNA sequence: TGTGCCAGCAGCCCCGGGGATGGCTACACCTTC.

The gene calls are TRBV7-8 and TRBJ2-1; D perhaps matches TRBD1 (6 bases). Germline CDR1 reads SGHVS; CDR2 reads FQNEAQ. V was pared by 5 bases and J by 5 bases, with 16 bases between. The CDR3 is 15 amino acids. CDR3 coding DNA: TGTGCCAGCAGCCCGCAGGGCCAGGGGAACAATGAGCAGTTCTTC. Residues: CASSPQGQGNNEQFF.

V usage is TRBV15 and J usage is TRBJ1-2; D is unclear. Germline values: CDR1 LNHNV, CDR2 YYDKDF (reference sequence). The V end lost 5 bases, the J end lost 4 bases, and 17 bases lay between the germline ends. This CDR3 region has 15 residues. This CDR3 is CATSGRQDSGYGYTF. DNA for the CDR3: TGTGCCACCAGCGGCCGCCAGGACTCTGGCTATGGCTACACCTTC.

This clone was picked up one time. The V and J genes are TRBV6-5 and TRBJ1-1; D is undetermined. The germline gives CDR1 MNHEY, CDR2 SVGAGI. V was clipped by 5 bases and J by 0 bases, with 7 bases between them. The CDR3 runs 13 residues. Here the CDR3 DNA reads TGTGCCAGCAGTAGCGGTTTGAACACTGAAGCTTTCTTT. It encodes CASSSGLNTEAFF.

The chain is built from TRBV2 and TRBJ1-3, with D hard to call. Germline values: CDR1 SNHLY, CDR2 FYNNEI. The CDR3 has 14 amino acids. Trimming left V 8 bases short and J 1 base short, with 12 bases between. The CDR3: CASSKDISGNTIYF. CDR3 in DNA: TGTGCCAGCTCTAAGGATATATCTGGAAACACCATATATTTT.

V gene TRBV7-9 combines with J gene TRBJ1-1; TRBD1 aligns across 8 bases. The junction had 1 base not matched to a gene; V was cut back by 0 bases and J by 1 base. The germline gives CDR1 SEHNR, CDR2 FQNEAQ (reference sequence). CDR3 size: 15 residues. This chain's CDR3 is CASSLAGTGNTEAFF. The CDR3 region has the DNA TGTGCCAGCAGCTTAGCGGGGACAGGGAACACTGAAGCTTTCTTT.

The chain uses TRBV7-3 and TRBJ2-2, with D possibly being TRBD1 (6 bases). V was pared by 5 bases and J by 0 bases, with 13 bases between. Germline V gene lookup returns CDR1 SGHTA and CDR2 FQGTGA. This CDR3 has 16 amino acids. CDR3 sequence reads: CASSKGHTSNTGELFF. Written as DNA, the CDR3 is TGTGCCAGCAGCAAGGGACACACTTCGAACACCGGGGAGCTGTTTTTT.

This rearrangement joins TRBV19 to TRBJ1-5; no definite D call. There are 15 residues in the CDR3. The ends were cut back, 4 bases at V and 3 bases at J, with 13 bases in the middle. CDR1 is LNHDA and CDR2 is SQIVND in the germline V gene (reference sequence). The CDR3, as DNA: TGTGCCAGTAGTACTTATGACAACGTCAATCAGCCCCAGCATTTT. Its protein product is CASSTYDNVNQPQHF. Together with reference TRBV19 and TRBJ1-5, the CDR3 gives the full variable domain: DGGITQSPKYLFRKEGQNVTLSCEQNLNHDAMYWYRQDPGQGLRLIYYSQIVNDFQKGDIAEGYSVSREKKESFPLTVTSAQKNPTAFYLCASSTYDNVNQPQHFGDGTRLSIL.

V usage is TRBV5-8 and J usage is TRBJ1-5; no clear D gene. Germline values: CDR1 SGHTS, CDR2 YDEGEE. V was clipped by 1 base and J by 5 bases, with 10 bases between them. This CDR3 is built from 14 residues. CDR3 nucleotides: TGTGCCAGCAGCTTGATTGGACCGGATCAGCCCCAGCATTTT. Residues: CASSLIGPDQPQHF.

This sequence joins TRBV6-6 and TRBJ2-1; 7 nucleotides line up with TRBD2. The CDR3 length is 16 residues. Germline assignment: CDR1 MNHNY and CDR2 SVGAGI (reference sequence). V was pared by 6 bases and J by 2 bases, with 10 bases of the junction left unmatched. In nucleotides, the CDR3 is TGTGCCAGCAGGTCCGGGACTACAAGAACCTACAATGAGCAGTTCTTC. Encoded protein: CASRSGTTRTYNEQFF.

The J gene is TRBJ2-2, the V gene TRBV19, with unresolved D. Trimming removed 10 bases from V and 5 bases from J, with 11 bases in between. The length of the CDR3 is 12 residues. CDR1 is LNHDA, CDR2 SQIVND, per germline (reference sequence). This CDR3 is CAIALGTGELFF. CDR3 sequence (DNA): TGTGCCATCGCATTAGGGACCGGGGAGCTGTTTTTT. The variable domain in full, with the rest retrieved from reference TRBV19 and TRBJ2-2, is DGGITQSPKYLFRKEGQNVTLSCEQNLNHDAMYWYRQDPGQGLRLIYYSQIVNDFQKGDIAEGYSVSREKKESFPLTVTSAQKNPTAFYLCAIALGTGELFFGEGSRLTVL.